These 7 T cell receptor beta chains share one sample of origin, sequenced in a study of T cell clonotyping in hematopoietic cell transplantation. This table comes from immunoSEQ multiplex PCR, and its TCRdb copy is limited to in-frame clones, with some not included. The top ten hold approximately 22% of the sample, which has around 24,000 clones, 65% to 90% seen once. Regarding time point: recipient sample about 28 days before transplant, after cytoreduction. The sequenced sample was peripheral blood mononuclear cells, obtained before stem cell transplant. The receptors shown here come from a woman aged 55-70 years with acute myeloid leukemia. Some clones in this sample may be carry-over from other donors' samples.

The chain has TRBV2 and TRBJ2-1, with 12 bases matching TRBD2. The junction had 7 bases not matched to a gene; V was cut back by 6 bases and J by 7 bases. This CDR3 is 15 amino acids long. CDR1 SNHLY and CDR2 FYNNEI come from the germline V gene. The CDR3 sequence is CASRRSSGGDNEQFF. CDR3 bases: TGTGCCAGCAGGAGATCTAGCGGGGGGGATAATGAGCAGTTCTTC.

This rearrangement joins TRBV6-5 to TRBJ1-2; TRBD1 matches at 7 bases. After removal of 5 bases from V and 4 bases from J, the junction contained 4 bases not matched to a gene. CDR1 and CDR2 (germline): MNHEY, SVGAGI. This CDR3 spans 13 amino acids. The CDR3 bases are TGTGCCAGCAGTGGGGACAGTCTCTATGGCTACACCTTC. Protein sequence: CASSGDSLYGYTF.

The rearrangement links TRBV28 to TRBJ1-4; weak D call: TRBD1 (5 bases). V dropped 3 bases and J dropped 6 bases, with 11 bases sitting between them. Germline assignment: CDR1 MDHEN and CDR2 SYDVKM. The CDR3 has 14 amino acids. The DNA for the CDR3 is TGTGCCAGCAGTTTGGCCAGGGCGGATGAAAAACTGTTTTTT. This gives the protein CASSLARADEKLFF. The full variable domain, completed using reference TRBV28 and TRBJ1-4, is DVKVTQSSRYLVKRTGEKVFLECVQDMDHENMFWYRQDPGLGLRLIYFSYDVKMKEKGDIPEGYSVSREKKERFSLILESASTNQTSMYLCASSLARADEKLFFGSGTQLSVL.

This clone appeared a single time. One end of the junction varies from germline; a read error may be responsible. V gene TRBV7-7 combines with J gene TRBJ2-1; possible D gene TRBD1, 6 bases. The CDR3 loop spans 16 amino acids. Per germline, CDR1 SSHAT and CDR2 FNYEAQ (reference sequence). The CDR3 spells CASSPGEQNSYNEQFF. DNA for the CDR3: TGTGCTAGCAGCCCAGGGGAGCAGAACTCCTACAATGAGCAGTTCTTC.

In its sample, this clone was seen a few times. The CDR3 sequence: CASSLAPSGTADYEQYF. CDR3 in DNA: TGTGCCAGCAGCTTGGCCCCCTCCGGGACAGCTGACTACGAGCAGTACTTC. The chain combines TRBV5-4 with TRBJ2-7, with TRBD1 matching over 7 bases. Germline V gives CDR1 SGHNT, CDR2 YYREEE (reference sequence). The CDR3 totals 17 residues. Trimming took 0 bases from V and 3 from J; bases not matched to a gene: 12.

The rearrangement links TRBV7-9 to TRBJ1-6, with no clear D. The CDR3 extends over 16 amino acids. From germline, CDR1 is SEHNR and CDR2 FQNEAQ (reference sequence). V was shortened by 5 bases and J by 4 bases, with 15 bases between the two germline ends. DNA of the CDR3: TGTGCCAGCAGCCTATCCTCGCCCAGTTATAATTCACCCCTCCACTTT. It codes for CASSLSSPSYNSPLHF.

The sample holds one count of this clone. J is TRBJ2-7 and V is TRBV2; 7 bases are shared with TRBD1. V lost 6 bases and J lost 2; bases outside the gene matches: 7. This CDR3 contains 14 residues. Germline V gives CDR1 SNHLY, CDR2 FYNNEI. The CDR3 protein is CASSRDSPPYEQYF. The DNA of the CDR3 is TGTGCCAGCAGCCGGGACAGCCCTCCCTACGAGCAGTACTTC.